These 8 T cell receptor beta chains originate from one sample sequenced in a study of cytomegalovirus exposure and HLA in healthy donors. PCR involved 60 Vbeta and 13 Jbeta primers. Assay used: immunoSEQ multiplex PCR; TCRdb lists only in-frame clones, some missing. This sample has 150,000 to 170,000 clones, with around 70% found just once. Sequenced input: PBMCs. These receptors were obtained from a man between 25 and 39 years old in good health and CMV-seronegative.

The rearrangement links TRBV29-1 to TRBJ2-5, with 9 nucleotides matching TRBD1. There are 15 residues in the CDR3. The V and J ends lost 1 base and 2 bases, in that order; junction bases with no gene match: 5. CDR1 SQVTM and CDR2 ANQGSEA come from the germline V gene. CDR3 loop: CSVEGYGQGQETQYF. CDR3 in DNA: TGCAGCGTTGAAGGATATGGACAGGGGCAAGAGACCCAGTACTTC.

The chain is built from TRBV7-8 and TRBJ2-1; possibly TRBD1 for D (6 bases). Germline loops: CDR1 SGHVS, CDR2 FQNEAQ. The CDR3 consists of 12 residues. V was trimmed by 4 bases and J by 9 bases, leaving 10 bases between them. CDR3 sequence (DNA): TGTGCCAGCAGCTGGAACAGGGCTGAGCAGTTCTTC. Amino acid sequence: CASSWNRAEQFF. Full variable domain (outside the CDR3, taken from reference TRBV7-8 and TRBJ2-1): GAGVSQSPRYKVAKRGQDVALRCDPISGHVSLFWYQQALGQGPEFLTYFQNEAQLDKSGLPSDRFFAERPEGSVSTLKIQRTQQEDSAVYLCASSWNRAEQFFGPGTRLTVL.

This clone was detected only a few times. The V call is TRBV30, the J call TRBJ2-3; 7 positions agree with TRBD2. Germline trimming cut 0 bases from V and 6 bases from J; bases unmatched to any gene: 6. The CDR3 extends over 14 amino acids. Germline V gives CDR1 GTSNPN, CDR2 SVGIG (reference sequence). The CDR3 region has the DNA TGTGCCTGGAGTGTAAGATCAGCGGGGGATACGCAGTATTTT. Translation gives CAWSVRSAGDTQYF.

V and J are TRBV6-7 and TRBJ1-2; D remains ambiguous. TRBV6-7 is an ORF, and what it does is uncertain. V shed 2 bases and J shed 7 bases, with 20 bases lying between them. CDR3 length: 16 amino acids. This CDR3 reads CASSYPSSDEGSGYTF. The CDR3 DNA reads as TGTGCCAGCAGTTACCCCTCCTCCGATGAAGGGAGTGGCTACACCTTC.

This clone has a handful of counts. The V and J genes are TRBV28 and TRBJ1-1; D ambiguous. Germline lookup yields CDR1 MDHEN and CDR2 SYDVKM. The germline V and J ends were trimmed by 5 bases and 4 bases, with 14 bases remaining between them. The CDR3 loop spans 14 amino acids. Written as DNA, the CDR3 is TGTGCCAGCAGTGGGTCAGGATTGGGCACTGAAGCTTTCTTT. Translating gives CASSGSGLGTEAFF.

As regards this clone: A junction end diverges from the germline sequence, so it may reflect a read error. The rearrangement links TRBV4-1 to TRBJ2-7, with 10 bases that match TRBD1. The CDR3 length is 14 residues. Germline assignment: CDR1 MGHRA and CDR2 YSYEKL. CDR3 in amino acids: CASSEDRGPYEQYF. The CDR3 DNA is TGCGCCAGCAGCGAAGACAGGGGGCCCTACGAGCAGTACTTC.

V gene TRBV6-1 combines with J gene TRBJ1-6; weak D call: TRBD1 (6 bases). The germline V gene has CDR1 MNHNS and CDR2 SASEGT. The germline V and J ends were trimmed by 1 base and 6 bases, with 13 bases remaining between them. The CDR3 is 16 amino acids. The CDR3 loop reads CASSEDLQGANSPLHF. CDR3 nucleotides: TGTGCCAGCAGTGAAGATCTACAGGGTGCTAATTCACCCCTCCACTTT.

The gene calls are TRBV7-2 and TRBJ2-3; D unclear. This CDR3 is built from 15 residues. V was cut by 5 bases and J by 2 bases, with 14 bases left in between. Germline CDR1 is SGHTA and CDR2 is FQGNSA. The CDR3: CASSPGGVLTDTQYF. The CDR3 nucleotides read TGTGCCAGCAGCCCTGGTGGAGTCCTCACAGATACGCAGTATTTT. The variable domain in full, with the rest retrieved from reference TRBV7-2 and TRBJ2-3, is GAGVSQSPSNKVTEKGKDVELRCDPISGHTALYWYRQSLGQGLEFLIYFQGNSAPDKSGLPSDRFSAERTGGSVSTLTIQRTQQEDSAVYLCASSPGGVLTDTQYFGPGTRLTVL.